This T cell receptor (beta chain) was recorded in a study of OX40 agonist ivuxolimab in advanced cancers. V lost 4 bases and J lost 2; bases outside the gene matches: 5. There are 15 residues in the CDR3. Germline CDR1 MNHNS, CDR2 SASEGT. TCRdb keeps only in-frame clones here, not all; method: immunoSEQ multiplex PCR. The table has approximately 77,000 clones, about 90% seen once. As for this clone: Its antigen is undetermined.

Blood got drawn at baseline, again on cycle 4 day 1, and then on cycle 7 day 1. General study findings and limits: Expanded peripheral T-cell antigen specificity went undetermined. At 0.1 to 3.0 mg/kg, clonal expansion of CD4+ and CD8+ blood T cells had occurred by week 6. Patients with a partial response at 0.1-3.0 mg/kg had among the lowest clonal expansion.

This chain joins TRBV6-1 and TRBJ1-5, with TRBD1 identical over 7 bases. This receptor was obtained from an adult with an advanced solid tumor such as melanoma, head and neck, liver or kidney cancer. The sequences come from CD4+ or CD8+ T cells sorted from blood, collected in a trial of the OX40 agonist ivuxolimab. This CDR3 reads CASSGGDSRNQPQHF. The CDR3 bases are TGTGCCAGCAGTGGAGGGGACAGCCGCAATCAGCCCCAGCATTTT.